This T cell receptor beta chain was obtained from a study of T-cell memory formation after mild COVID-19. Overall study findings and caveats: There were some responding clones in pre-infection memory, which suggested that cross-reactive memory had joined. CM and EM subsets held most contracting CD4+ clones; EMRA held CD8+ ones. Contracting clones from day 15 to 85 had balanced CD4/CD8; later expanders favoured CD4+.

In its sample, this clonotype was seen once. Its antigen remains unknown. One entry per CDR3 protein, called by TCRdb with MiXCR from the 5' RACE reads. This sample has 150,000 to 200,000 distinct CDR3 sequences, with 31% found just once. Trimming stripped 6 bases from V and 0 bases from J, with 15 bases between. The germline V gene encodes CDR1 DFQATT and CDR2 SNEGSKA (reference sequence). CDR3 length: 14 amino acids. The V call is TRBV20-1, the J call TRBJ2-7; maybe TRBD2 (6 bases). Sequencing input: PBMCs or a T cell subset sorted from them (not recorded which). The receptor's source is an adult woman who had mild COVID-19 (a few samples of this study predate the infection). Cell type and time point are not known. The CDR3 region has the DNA TGCAGTGCCCCATTAGCGGCGCACTCCTACGAGCAGTACTTC. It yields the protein CSAPLAAHSYEQYF.